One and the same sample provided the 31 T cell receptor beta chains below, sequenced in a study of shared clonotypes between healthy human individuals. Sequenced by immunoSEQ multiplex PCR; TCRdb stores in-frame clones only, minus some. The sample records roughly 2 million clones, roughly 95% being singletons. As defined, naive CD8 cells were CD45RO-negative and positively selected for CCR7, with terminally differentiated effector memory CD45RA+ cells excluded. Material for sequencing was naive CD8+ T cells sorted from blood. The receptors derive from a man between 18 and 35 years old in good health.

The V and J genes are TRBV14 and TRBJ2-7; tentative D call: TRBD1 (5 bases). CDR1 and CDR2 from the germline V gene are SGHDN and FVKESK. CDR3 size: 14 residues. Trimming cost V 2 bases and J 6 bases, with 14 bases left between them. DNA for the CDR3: TGTGCCAGCAGCCAATTCCAGGGCGGCGGCGAGCAGTACTTC. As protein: CASSQFQGGGEQYF. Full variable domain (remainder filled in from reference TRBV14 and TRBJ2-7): EAGVTQFPSHSVIEKGQTVTLRCDPISGHDNLYWYRRVMGKEIKFLLHFVKESKQDESGMPNNRFLAERTGGTYSTLKVQPAELEDSGVYFCASSQFQGGGEQYFGPGTRLTVT.

CDR3 sequence (DNA): TGTGCCAGCAGCCCACGGCCCTCACCCCAAGGCTACACCTTC. Translated, it gives CASSPRPSPQGYTF. The genes are TRBV6-5 and TRBJ1-2; D call uncertain. V dropped 6 bases and J dropped 8 bases, with 19 bases sitting between them. Germline values: CDR1 MNHEY, CDR2 SVGAGI. This CDR3 comprises 14 residues.

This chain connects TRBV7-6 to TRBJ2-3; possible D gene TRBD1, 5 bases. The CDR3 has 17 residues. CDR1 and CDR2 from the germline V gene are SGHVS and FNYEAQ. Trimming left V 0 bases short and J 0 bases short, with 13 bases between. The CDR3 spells CASSLASRVPSTDTQYF. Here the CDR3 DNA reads TGTGCCAGCAGCTTAGCTTCCAGGGTCCCTAGCACAGATACGCAGTATTTT.

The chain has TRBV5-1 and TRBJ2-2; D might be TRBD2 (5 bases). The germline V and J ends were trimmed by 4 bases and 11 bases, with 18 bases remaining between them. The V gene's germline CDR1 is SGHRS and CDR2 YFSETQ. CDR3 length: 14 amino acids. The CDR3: CASSDEGSAEELFF. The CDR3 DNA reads TGCGCCAGCAGCGATGAGGGATCAGCAGAAGAGCTGTTTTTT.

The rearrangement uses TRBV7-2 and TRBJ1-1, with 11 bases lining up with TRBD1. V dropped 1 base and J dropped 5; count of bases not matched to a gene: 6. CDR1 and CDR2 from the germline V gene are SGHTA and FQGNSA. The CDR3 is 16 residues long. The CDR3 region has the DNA TGTGCCAGCAGCTTAGGGACAGGGGGCGGTCGAACTGAAGCTTTCTTT. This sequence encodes CASSLGTGGGRTEAFF.

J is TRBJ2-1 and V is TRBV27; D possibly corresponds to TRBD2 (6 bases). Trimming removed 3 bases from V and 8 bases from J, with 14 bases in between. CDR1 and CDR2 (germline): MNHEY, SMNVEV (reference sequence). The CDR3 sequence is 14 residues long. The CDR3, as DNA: TGTGCCAGCAGTTTTAGGAGGGACTCCGATGAGCAGTTCTTC. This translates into CASSFRRDSDEQFF.

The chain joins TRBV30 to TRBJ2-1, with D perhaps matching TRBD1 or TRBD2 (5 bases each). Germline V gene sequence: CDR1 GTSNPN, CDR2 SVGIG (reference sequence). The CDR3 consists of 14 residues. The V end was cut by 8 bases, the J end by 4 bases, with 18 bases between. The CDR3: CASLRDQEYNEQFF. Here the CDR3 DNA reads TGTGCCAGCTTAAGGGACCAAGAATACAATGAGCAGTTCTTC.

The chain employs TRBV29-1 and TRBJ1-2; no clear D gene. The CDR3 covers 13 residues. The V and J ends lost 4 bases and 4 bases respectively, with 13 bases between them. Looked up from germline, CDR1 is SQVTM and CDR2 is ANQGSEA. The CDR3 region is CSVVGGLSYGYTF. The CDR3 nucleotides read TGCAGCGTTGTTGGTGGCCTCAGCTATGGCTACACCTTC.

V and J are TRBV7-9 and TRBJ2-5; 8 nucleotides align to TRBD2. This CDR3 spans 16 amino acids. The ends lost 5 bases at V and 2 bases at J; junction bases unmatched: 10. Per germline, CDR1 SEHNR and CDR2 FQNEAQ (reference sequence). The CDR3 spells CASSGRRAGVQETQYF. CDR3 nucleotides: TGTGCCAGCAGCGGGCGTAGAGCGGGAGTTCAAGAGACCCAGTACTTC.

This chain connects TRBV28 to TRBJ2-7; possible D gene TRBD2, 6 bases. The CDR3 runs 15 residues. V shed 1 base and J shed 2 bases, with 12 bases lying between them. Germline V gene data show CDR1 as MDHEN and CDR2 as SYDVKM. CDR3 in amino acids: CASSLFGTPAYEQYF. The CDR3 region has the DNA TGTGCCAGCAGTTTATTCGGGACTCCTGCCTACGAGCAGTACTTC.

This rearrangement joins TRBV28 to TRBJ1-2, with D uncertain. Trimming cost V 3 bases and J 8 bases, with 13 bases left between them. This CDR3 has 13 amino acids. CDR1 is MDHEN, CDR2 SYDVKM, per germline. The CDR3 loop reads CASSFSEFGGYTF. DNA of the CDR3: TGTGCCAGCAGTTTTTCGGAGTTCGGAGGCTACACCTTC.

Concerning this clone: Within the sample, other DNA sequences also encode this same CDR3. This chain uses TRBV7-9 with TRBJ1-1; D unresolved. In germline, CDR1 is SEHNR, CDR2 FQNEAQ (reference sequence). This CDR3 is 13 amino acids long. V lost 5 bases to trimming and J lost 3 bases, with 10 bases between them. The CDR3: CASSPSGDTEAFF. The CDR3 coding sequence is TGTGCCAGCAGCCCCTCCGGGGACACTGAAGCTTTCTTT. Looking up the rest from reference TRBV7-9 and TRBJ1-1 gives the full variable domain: DTGVSQNPRHKITKRGQNVTFRCDPISEHNRLYWYRQTLGQGPEFLTYFQNEAQLEKSRLLSDRFSAERPKGSFSTLEIQRTEQGDSAMYLCASSPSGDTEAFFGQGTRLTVV.

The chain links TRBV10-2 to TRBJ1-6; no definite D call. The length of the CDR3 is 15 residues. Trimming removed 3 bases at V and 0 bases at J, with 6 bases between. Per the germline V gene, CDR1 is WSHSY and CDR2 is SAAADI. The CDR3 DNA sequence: TGCGCCAGCAGTGACTTCAGCTCCTATAATTCACCCCTCCACTTT. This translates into CASSDFSSYNSPLHF.

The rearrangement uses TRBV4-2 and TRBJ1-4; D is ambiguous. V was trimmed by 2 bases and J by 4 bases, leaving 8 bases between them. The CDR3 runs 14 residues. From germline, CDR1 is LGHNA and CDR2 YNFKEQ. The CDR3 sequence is CASSQILINEKLFF. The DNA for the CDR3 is TGTGCCAGCAGCCAAATACTGATTAATGAAAAACTGTTTTTT.

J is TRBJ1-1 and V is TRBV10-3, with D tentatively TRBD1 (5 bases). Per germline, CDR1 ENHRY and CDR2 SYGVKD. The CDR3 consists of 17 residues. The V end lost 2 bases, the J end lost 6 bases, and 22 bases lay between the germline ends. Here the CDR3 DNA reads TGTGCCATCAGTGAGAATGAAGGGGCCGGGAAAGGGGCTGAAGCTTTCTTT. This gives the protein CAISENEGAGKGAEAFF.

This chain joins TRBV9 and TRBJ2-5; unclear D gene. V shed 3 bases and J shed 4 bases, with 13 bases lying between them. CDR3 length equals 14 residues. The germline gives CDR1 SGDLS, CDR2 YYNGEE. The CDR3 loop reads CASSGKASTETQYF. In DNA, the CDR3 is TGTGCCAGCAGCGGTAAAGCGTCAACAGAGACCCAGTACTTC.

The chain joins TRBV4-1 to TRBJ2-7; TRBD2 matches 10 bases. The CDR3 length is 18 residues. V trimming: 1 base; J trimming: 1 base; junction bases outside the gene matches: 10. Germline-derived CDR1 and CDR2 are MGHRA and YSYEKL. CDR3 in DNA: TGCGCCAGCAGCCAAGCCCTTTTTCTAGCGGGGGAATCCTACGAGCAGTACTTC. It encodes CASSQALFLAGESYEQYF.

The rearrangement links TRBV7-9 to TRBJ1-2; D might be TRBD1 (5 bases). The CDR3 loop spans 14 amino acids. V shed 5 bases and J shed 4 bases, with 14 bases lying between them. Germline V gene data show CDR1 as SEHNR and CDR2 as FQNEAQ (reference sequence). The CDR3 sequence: CASSHAGTLYGYTF. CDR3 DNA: TGTGCCAGCAGCCATGCCGGGACTCTCTATGGCTACACCTTC.

CDR3 sequence reads: CASSPGLAGSSTDTQYF. The DNA for the CDR3 is TGTGCCAGCAGCCCGGGACTAGCGGGATCGAGCACAGATACGCAGTATTTT. The chain employs TRBV7-8 and TRBJ2-3, with 13 bases that match TRBD2. Germline-derived CDR1 and CDR2 are SGHVS and FQNEAQ. CDR3 size: 17 residues. Trimming removed 5 bases from V and 0 bases from J; junction bases left unmatched: 5.

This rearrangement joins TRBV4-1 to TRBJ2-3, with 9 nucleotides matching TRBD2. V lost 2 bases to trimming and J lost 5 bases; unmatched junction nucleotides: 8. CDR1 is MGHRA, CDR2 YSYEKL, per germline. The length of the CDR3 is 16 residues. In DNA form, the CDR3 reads TGCGCCAGCAGCCAACTTAGCGGGGGAATAAAAGATACGCAGTATTTT. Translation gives CASSQLSGGIKDTQYF.

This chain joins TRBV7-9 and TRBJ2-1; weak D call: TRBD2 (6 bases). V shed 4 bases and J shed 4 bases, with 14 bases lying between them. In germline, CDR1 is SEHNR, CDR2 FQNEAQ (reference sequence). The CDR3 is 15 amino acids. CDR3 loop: CASSYPGEVYNEQFF. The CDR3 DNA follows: TGTGCCAGCAGCTACCCCGGGGAGGTATACAATGAGCAGTTCTTC.

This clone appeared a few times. CDR3 amino acids: CASSFGQDLNTEAFF. CDR3 nucleotides: TGTGCCAGCAGTTTCGGACAGGATTTGAACACTGAAGCTTTCTTT. The chain joins TRBV6-1 to TRBJ1-1, with TRBD1 identical over 7 bases. The CDR3 runs to 15 residues. Germline CDR1 is MNHNS and CDR2 is SASEGT. V was pared by 5 bases and J by 0 bases, with 6 bases of the junction left unmatched.

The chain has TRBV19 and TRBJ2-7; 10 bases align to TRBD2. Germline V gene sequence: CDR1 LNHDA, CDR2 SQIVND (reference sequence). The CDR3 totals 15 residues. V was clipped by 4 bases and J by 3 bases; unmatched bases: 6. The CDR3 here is CASSNIAGGYYEQYF. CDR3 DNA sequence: TGTGCCAGTAGTAACATAGCGGGAGGCTACTACGAGCAGTACTTC.

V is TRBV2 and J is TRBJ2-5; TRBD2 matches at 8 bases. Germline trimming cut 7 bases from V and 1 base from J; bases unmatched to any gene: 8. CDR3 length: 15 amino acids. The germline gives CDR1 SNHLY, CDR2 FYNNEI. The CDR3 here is CASIPTSVLQETQYF. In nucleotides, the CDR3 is TGTGCCAGCATCCCGACTAGCGTTCTCCAAGAGACCCAGTACTTC.

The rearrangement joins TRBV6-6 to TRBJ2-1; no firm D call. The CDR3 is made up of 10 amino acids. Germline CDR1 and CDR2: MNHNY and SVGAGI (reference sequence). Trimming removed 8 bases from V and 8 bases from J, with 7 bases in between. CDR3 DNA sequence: TGTGCCAGCGGTAGGGATGAGCAGTTCTTC. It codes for CASGRDEQFF.

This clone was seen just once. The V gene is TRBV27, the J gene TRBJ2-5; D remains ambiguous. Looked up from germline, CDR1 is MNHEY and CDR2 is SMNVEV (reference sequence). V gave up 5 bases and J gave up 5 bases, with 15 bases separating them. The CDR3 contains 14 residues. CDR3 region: CASSPNTGGETQYF. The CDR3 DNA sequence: TGTGCCAGCAGTCCCAACACGGGTGGGGAGACCCAGTACTTC.

CDR3: CASSSGYSYEQYF. DNA for the CDR3: TGTGCCAGCAGTTCAGGCTACTCCTACGAGCAGTACTTC. The chain employs TRBV27 and TRBJ2-7; D call uncertain. The V gene's germline CDR1 is MNHEY and CDR2 SMNVEV (reference sequence). V gave up 4 bases and J gave up 0 bases, with 7 bases separating them. This CDR3 region has 13 residues.

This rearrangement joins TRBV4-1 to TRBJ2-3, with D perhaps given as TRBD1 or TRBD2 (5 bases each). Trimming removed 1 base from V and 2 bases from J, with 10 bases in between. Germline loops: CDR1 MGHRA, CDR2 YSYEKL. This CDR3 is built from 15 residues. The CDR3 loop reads CASSQGGSYTDTQYF. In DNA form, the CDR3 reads TGCGCCAGCAGCCAAGGGGGGTCGTACACAGATACGCAGTATTTT.

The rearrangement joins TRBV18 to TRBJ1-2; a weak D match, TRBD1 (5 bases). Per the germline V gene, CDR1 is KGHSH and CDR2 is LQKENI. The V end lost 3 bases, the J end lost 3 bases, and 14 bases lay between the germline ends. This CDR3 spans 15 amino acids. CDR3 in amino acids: CASSPGGGRDYGYTF. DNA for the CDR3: TGTGCCAGCTCACCCGGCGGGGGTCGGGACTATGGCTACACCTTC.

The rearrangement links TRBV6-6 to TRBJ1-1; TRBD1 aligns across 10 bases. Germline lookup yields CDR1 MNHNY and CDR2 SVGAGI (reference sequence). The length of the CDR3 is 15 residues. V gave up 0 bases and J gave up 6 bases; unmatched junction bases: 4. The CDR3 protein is CASSYSTGGASEAFF. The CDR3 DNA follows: TGTGCCAGCAGTTACTCGACAGGGGGCGCGTCTGAAGCTTTCTTT.

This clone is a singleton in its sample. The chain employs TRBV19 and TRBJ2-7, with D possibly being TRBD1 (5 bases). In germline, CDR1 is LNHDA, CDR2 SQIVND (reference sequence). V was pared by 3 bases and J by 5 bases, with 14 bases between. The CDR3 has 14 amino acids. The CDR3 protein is CASSIDQGWNEQYF. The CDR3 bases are TGTGCCAGTAGTATCGATCAGGGCTGGAACGAGCAGTACTTC.